This T cell receptor (beta chain) was found in a study of tumor-infiltrating lymphocytes in primary liver carcinoma. Across the study: Male and female patients aged 30 to 69 years made up the cohort. Samples returned roughly 3.5 to 8 million productive TCRbeta reads, a yield that was similar across tissue types.

The authors took blood RNA from unsorted whole blood and also extracted germline DNA. General study points: Tumor samples exhibited a significantly greater top-250-clone fraction than blood samples (p = 0.039). Between tumor regions, pairs overlapped more than tumor-adjacent and tumor-blood pairs did.

With regard to this clonotype: The antigen is unknown.

A constant-region primer served to make TCR beta cDNA from around 540 ng total RNA. A slightly modified ARM-PCR protocol with three nested multiplex PCR rounds produced these TCR beta libraries. In the first two PCR rounds, TRBV1-TRBV30 forward primers were paired with a C-beta reverse primer, and each round lasted approximately 9 cycles. Using its own MiXCR run on the multiplex PCR reads, TCRdb lists one record per CDR3 protein. The sample lists some 180,000 distinct CDR3 sequences, 60% occurring once. V lost 2 bases and J lost 7, with 8 bases in between. The CDR3 runs to 12 residues. Germline V gene data show CDR1 as MDHEN and CDR2 as SYDVKM.

The chain has TRBV28 and TRBJ1-2; possibly TRBD1 for D (5 bases). The specimen was peripheral blood. The TCR was taken from a man between 35 and 55 years old with primary liver carcinoma and hepatitis B virus infection. CDR3 sequence reads: CASSLPGSGYTF. DNA for the CDR3: TGTGCCAGCAGTTTACCAGGGAGTGGCTACACCTTC.